These T cell receptor beta chains were read from a single sample in a study of response to subunit inactivated influenza vaccine. TCRdb reprocessed the RT-PCR reads via MiXCR and lists one record per CDR3 protein. The sample lists about 620,000 distinct CDR3 sequences, about 12% occurring once. The starting material was PBMCs from blood, obtained on the day of vaccination. These receptors were collected from a man aged 45-65 years who received an inactivated influenza vaccine. CDR3s leave out the opening cysteine and the closing phenylalanine or tryptophan. The size entry is marked missing in some rows and otherwise reads once, few, many or a size class.

V gene,J gene,clone size,CDR3 protein
TRBV4-2,TRBJ2-1,many,ASSQDLWPSGASYNEQF
TRBV18,TRBJ1-2,.,ASSPRQGDGYGYT
TRBV5-5,TRBJ1-2,.,ASLWGTGLSGYT
TRBV19,TRBJ2-5,few,ASSRSRARLQETQY
TRBV20-1,TRBJ1-5,many,SARSFLGGLGPQH
TRBV7-3,TRBJ2-1,many,ASSLVSGGGGYNEQF
TRBV6-1,TRBJ1-1,few,ASSPTGENTEAF
TRBV5-5,TRBJ1-5,.,ASSRTQGWNQPQH
TRBV4-3,TRBJ2-3,.,ASSQTWTDTQY
TRBV12-3/TRBV12-4,TRBJ1-3,few,ASREIGGPGNTIY
TRBV11-1,TRBJ1-1,few,ASSPMTGSDTEAF
TRBV12-3/TRBV12-4,TRBJ2-1,few,ASSGPGQAEQF
TRBV7-2,TRBJ2-3,few,ASSLGASGILNTQY
TRBV27,TRBJ2-7,.,ASSLEVGGEQY
TRBV20-1,TRBJ2-7,.,SASAPGTSGTAGMAQY
TRBV20-1,TRBJ1-1,.,SANNRVDTEAF
TRBV12-3/TRBV12-4,TRBJ2-7,few,ASMGGGSYEQY
TRBV28,TRBJ2-6,.,ASRTSKGSTGANVLT
TRBV20-1,TRBJ2-7,.,SANRGQLSYEQY
TRBV6-5,TRBJ2-2,few,ASSNQQGHGELF
TRBV12-3/TRBV12-4,TRBJ2-2,many,ASSEGTGTGNTGELF
TRBV9,TRBJ2-2,many,ASSAGDRFTGELF
TRBV4-2,TRBJ2-3,few,ASSQNMVDTQY
TRBV7-2,TRBJ1-2,few,ASSLSDPGIGGYT
TRBV7-2,TRBJ2-6,.,ASSSGRPLPVLT
TRBV6-1,TRBJ2-7,few,ASSRDIPYEQY
TRBV9,TRBJ2-3,.,ASSVDGTSGRTDTQY
TRBV28,TRBJ2-2,few,ASRRRTGLGTGELF
TRBV5-1,TRBJ2-2,few,ASSLRTGGSSGELF
TRBV4-1,TRBJ2-7,.,ASSQQGVVGYEQY
TRBV7-2,TRBJ1-2,.,ASSLDGQSYGYT
TRBV3-1,TRBJ1-6,.,ASSRVEGPNSPLH
TRBV7-2,TRBJ2-2,many,ASSTSSFANTGELF
TRBV5-6,TRBJ1-2,.,ASSLRDRVYGYT
TRBV2,TRBJ2-5,.,ASSREGGFRETQY
TRBV18,TRBJ2-1,few,ASSPTGSHEQF
TRBV20-1,TRBJ2-1,many,SARGTGGPNEQF
TRBV12-3/TRBV12-4,TRBJ2-3,few,ASSRQPGLAGNTQY
TRBV12-3/TRBV12-4,TRBJ2-7,few,ASSTGTGPYEQY
TRBV7-2,TRBJ2-7,.,ASSLRGQGYYEQY
TRBV2,TRBJ2-7,few,ASSRMERPYEQY
TRBV9,TRBJ2-5,.,ASSPSGREETQY
TRBV15,TRBJ2-1,.,ATSRVLAGNNEQF
TRBV4-2,TRBJ2-7,.,ASSQDHSREQY
TRBV2,TRBJ2-2,.,ASTTDLRNTGELF
TRBV6-2/TRBV6-3,TRBJ2-3,.,ASNLAGSTDTQY
TRBV7-2,TRBJ2-7,few,ASSTTSGFSYEQY
TRBV2,TRBJ2-3,.,ASRLAGRTDTQY
TRBV7-2,TRBJ2-3,.,ASSTSGFLSDTQY
TRBV12-3/TRBV12-4,TRBJ2-5,many,ASSIVQETQY
TRBV20-1,TRBJ1-4,.,SASRYSDGNEKLF
TRBV12-3/TRBV12-4,TRBJ2-7,.,ASSGKYEQY
TRBV20-1,TRBJ2-3,many,SAREYGRASDTQY
TRBV27,TRBJ2-7,.,ASSLLVASGSTYEQY
TRBV27,TRBJ2-4,.,ASSHSGTAGQGVKNIQY
TRBV6-1,TRBJ2-4,.,AAGPSAKNIQY
TRBV25-1,TRBJ2-7,.,ASSEAGGFSREQY
TRBV11-2,TRBJ2-5,.,ASSLDKTGGPETQY
TRBV7-8,TRBJ1-6,few,ASSLLGVNSPLH
TRBV4-1,TRBJ2-7,few,ASSQATGGQYEQY